This TCR beta chain was captured in a study of T cells after yellow fever vaccination. Study outcomes and limitations: Most clones from primary vaccination were detected again post-booster (about 95% CD4, roughly 90% CD8).

TCRdb re-called the 5' RACE reads with MiXCR, one entry per CDR3 protein. The sample shows about 74,000 distinct CDR3 sequences, around 6.9% of them seen only once. This clonotype was detected only a few times. Antigen: not known. Germline V lookup: CDR1 LNHDA, CDR2 SQIVND (reference sequence). The CDR3 has 14 amino acids. The germline V and J ends were trimmed by 6 bases and 2 bases, with 14 bases remaining between them. Sequencing was performed on CD8+ T cells sorted from PBMCs, taken less than 6 days after the first yellow fever vaccination. The receptor's source is a young man who received the YFV17D yellow fever vaccine. The chain is built from TRBV19 and TRBJ2-7; a possible D gene is TRBD1 (6 bases). The CDR3 reads CASRIRDTTYEQYF. The CDR3 coding sequence is TGTGCCAGTAGGATCCGGGACACCACCTACGAGCAGTACTTC.